The 2 T cell receptor beta chains given below trace back to one sample, sequenced in a study of blood T cells in healthy people across ages. Primers used in a second PCR of roughly 6 to 11 cycles were a sample-barcoded 5' primer and a J-beta primer mix. TCRdb itself ran the 5' RACE reads through MiXCR, one entry per CDR3 protein. The sample shows around 970,000 distinct CDR3 sequences, roughly 47% of them seen only once. Sequencing used blood. All receptors derive from a woman aged 55-69 years in good health.

The chain links TRBV28 to TRBJ2-5; TRBD2 matches at 14 bases. The DNA end lines up better with TRBJ2-7; the J call may be wrong. CDR1 is MDHEN and CDR2 is SYDVKM in the germline V gene. The CDR3 is 17 residues long. The DNA for the CDR3 is TGTGCCAGCAGCCCTTCGGGACTAGCGGGGGAGGATTACGAGCAGTACTTC. This translates into CASSPSGLAGEDYEQYF.

V gene TRBV6-4 combines with J gene TRBJ2-1, with D hard to call. V was clipped by 3 bases and J by 5 bases, with 11 bases between them. The CDR3 sequence is 14 residues long. Germline CDR1 reads MRHNA; CDR2 reads SNTAGT. The CDR3 reads CASSEDGAHNEQFF. For the CDR3, the DNA is TGTGCCAGCAGTGAAGACGGAGCACACAATGAGCAGTTCTTC.